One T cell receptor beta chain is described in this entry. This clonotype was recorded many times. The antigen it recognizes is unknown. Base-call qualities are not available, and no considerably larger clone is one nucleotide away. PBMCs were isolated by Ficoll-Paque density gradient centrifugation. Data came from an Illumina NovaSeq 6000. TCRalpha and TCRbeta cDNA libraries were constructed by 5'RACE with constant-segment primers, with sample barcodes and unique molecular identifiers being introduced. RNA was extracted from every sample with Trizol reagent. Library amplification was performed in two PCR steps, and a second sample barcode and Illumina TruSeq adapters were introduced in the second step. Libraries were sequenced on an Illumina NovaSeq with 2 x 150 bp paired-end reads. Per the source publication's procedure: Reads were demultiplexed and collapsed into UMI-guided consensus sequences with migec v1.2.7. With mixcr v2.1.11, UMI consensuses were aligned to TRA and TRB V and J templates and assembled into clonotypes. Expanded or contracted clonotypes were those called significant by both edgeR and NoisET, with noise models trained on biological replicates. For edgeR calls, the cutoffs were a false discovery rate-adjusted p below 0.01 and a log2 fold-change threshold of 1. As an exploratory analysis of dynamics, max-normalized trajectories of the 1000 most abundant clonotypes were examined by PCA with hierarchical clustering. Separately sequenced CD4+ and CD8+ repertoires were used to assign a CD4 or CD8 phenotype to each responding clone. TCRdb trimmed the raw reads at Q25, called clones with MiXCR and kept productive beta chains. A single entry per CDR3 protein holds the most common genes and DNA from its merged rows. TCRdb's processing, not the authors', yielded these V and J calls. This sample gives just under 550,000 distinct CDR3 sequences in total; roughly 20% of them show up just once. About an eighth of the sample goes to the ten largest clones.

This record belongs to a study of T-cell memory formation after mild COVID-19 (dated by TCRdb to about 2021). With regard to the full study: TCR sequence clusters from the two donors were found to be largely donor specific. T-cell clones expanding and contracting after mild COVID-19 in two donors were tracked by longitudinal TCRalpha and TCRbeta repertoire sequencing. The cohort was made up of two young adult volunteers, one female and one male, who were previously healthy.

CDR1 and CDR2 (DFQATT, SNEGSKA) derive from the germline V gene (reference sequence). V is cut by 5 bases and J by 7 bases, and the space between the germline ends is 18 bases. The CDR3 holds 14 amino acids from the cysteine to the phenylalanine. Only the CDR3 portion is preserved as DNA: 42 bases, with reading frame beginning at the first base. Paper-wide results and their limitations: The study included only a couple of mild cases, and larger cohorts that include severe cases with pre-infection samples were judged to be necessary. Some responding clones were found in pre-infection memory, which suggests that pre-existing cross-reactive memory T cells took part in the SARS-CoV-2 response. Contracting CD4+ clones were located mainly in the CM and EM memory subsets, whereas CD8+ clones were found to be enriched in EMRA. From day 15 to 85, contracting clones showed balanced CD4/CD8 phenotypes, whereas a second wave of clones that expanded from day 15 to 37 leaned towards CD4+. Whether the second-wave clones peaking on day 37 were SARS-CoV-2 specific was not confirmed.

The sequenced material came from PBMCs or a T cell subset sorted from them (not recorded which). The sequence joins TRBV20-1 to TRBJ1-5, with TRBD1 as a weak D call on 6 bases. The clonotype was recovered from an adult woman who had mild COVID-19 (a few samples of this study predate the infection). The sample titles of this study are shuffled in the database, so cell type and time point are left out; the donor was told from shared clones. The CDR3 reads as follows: CSAPAQGPKQPQHF. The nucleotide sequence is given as TGCAGTGCTCCCGCGCAGGGGCCGAAGCAGCCCCAGCATTTT.